This T cell receptor beta chain was sequenced for a study of blood T cell repertoires in COVID-19. At the level of the study: PBMCs, B-cell-depleted T cells, or T cells were the source of the cDNA or gDNA that made up the material.

V dropped 2 bases and J dropped 1; count of bases not matched to a gene: 3. The CDR3 has 16 amino acids. Germline V gene lookup returns CDR1 MNHEY and CDR2 SVGAGI. Only in-frame clones appear in the TCRdb table, and some are missing; sequencing was by immunoSEQ multiplex PCR. This sample has fewer than 200,000 clones, with 82% found just once. Input material: peripheral blood. The gene calls are TRBV6-5 and TRBJ2-3; 10 nucleotides match TRBD2. This clonotype originated in a woman in her 70s with acute or convalescent COVID-19. The DNA of the CDR3 is TGTGCCAGCAGTTACAGCCTAGCGGGGGGCACAGATACGCAGTATTTT. Translated, it gives CASSYSLAGGTDTQYF.